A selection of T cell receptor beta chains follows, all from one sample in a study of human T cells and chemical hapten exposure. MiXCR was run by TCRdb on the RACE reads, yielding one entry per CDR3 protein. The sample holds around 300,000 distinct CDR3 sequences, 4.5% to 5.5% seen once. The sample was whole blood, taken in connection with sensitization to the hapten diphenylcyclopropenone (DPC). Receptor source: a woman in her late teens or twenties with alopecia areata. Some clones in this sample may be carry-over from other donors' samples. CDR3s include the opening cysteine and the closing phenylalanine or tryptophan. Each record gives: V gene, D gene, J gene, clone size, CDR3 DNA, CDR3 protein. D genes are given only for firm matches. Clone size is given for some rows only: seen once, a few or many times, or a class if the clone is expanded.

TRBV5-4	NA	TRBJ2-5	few	TGTGCCAGCAGCCCCTACGCTGAGACCCAGTACTTC	CASSPYAETQYF
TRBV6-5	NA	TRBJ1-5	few	TGTGCCAGCAGTTCTCATAATTACAATCAGCCCCAGCATTTT	CASSSHNYNQPQHF
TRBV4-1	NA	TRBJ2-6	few	TGCGCCAGCAGCCCCAGTGTTCTCTCTGGGGCCAACGTCCTGACTTTC	CASSPSVLSGANVLTF
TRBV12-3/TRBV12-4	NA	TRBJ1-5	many	TGTGCCAGCAGTTTGGGGGGACGCAATCAGCCCCAGCATTTT	CASSLGGRNQPQHF
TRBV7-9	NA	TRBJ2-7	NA	TGTGCCAGCAGCTTAGGGTCCGCGATGAGGTCGGACGAGCAGTACTTC	CASSLGSAMRSDEQYF
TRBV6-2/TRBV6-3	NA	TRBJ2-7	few	TGTGCCAGCAGTTTCGCCGGGCCGGCTTATTACGAGCAGTACTTC	CASSFAGPAYYEQYF
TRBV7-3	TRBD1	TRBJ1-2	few	TGTGCCAGCAGCCCGGGACAGGGGGCGTGGGGCTACACCTTC	CASSPGQGAWGYTF
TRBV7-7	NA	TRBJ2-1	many	TGTGCTAGCAGCTTGATTCTCTGGACGGGTGAGCAGTTCTTC	CASSLILWTGEQFF
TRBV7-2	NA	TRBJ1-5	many	TGTGCCAGCAGCTTATTCGCCGGAAATCAGCCCCAGCATTTT	CASSLFAGNQPQHF
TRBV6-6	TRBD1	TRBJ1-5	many	TGTGCCAGCAGTTCGACAGGGAATCAGCCCCAGCATTTT	CASSSTGNQPQHF
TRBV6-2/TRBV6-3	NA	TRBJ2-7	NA	TGTGCCAGCAGTTACGGGGGGACCCCCTACGAGCAGTACTTC	CASSYGGTPYEQYF
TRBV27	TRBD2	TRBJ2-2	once	TGTGCCAGCAGTTCCTCACACATTGGAGCGGGGATAGCCGGGGAGCTGTTTTTT	CASSSSHIGAGIAGELFF
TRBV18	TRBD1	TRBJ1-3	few	TGTGCCAGCTCACCAAGTGCTCCACAGGGGGCAGTCGGAAACACCATATATTTT	CASSPSAPQGAVGNTIYF
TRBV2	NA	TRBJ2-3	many	TGTGCCAGCAGTGTGGTCCCTAGTACAGATACGCAGTATTTT	CASSVVPSTDTQYF
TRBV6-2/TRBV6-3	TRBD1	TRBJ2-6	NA	TGTGCCAGCAGTTTAGAACAGGGGGAATTCTCTGGGGCCAACGTCCTGACTTTC	CASSLEQGEFSGANVLTF
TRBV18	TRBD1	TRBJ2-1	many	TGTGCCAGCTCACCCGGGACAGGGGCCCCTAATGAGCAGTTCTTC	CASSPGTGAPNEQFF
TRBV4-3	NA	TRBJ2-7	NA	TGCGCCAGCAGCCAAGACAGGAGCCGCTACGAGCAGTACTTC	CASSQDRSRYEQYF
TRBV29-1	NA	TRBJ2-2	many	TGCAGCGTTGAACCCAAACCGGCAAACCCACCCCCCACCGGGGAGCTGTTTTTT	CSVEPKPANPPPTGELFF
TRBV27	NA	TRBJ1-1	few	TGTGCCAGCAGTTTAGTCTTAGGTATGCAGGGGAAAACTGAAGCTTTCTTT	CASSLVLGMQGKTEAFF
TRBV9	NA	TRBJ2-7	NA	TGTGCCAGCAGCGTAGCGGGCAGCGGGCGGGAGCAGTACTTC	CASSVAGSGREQYF
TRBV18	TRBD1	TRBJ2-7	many	TGTGCCAGCTCACTGCCAGGGGGCGAGCAGTACTTC	CASSLPGGEQYF
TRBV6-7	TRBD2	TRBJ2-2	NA	TGTGCCAGCAGTTACTCTGCGGGGGTACTCACCGGGGAGCTGTTTTTT	CASSYSAGVLTGELFF
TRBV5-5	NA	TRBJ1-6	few	TGTGCCAGCAGTCCCCCGGTTGAGAGGTTACCCCTCCACTTT	CASSPPVERLPLHF
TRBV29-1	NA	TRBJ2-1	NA	TGCAGCGCACACAATGAGCAGTTCTTC	CSAHNEQFF
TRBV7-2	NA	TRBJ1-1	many	TGTGCCAGCAGCTCCGGTGGACAGACTTACACTGAAGCTTTCTTT	CASSSGGQTYTEAFF
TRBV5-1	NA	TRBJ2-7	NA	TGCGCCAGCAAGGGGACGGGGGCACGCGAGCAGTACTTC	CASKGTGAREQYF
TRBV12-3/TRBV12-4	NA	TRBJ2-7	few	TGTGCCAGCAGTCAGGACCAGTACGAGCAGTACTTC	CASSQDQYEQYF
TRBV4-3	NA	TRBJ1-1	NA	TGCGCCAGCAGCCAAGTAACAGAGACTGAAGCTTTCTTT	CASSQVTETEAFF
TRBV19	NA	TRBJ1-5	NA	TGTGCCAGTAGTATCTGGATAGAAGGCAATCAGCCCCAGCATTTT	CASSIWIEGNQPQHF